This entry concerns a single TCR beta chain. Its antigen is unknown. There are no base qualities to consult, and no much larger clone falls within one base. The data were obtained in a study of OX40 agonist ivuxolimab in advanced cancers. Broadly, across the study: Ivuxolimab was an agonistic, fully human IgG2 monoclonal antibody directed against OX40 (CD134), a costimulatory receptor. Intravenous ivuxolimab was administered to patients every 2 weeks at six dose levels: 0.01, 0.1, 0.3, 1.5, 3 and 10 mg/kg. Among the roughly 50 dose-escalation patients, around 19 had hepatocellular carcinoma, approximately 15 melanoma, 9 renal cell carcinoma and 9 head and neck cancer. In the dose-escalation cohort, 70% to 90% of patients were male, and the mean age was approximately 60 years with a range of roughly 20 to 85. Patients were allowed to have had prior anti-PD-1, anti-PD-L1 or anti-CTLA-4 therapy, and 30% to 40% of the dose-escalation patients had been treated with checkpoint inhibitors. Partial responses were achieved by three dose-escalation patients, of whom one had hepatocellular carcinoma and two had cutaneous melanoma. The point of sequencing TCRbeta in the periphery was to test whether ivuxolimab changed TCR sequence diversity and drove clonal T-cell expansion. The paper describes the monotherapy dose-escalation part (N of about 47 patients) of the phase I trial of ivuxolimab.

The trial excluded patients who had a history of autoimmune disease or who were on systemic immunosuppression. Peripheral blood for TCR sequencing was drawn from every dose cohort at baseline, at cycle 4 day 1 and at cycle 7 day 1. The samples were drawn from a first-in-human, open-label, multicenter phase I dose-escalation trial of ivuxolimab. Adults with locally advanced or metastatic melanoma, renal cell carcinoma, hepatocellular carcinoma or head and neck squamous cell carcinoma were enrolled in the trial. Before TCR sequencing, CD4+ T cells and CD8+ T cells were sorted from peripheral blood as separate populations. To sequence the TCRbeta CDR3 region, genomic DNA was isolated from the sorted cells. The immunoSEQ Assay was used to sequence the TCRbeta CDR3 regions. Here the immuneACCESS table is served through TCRdb, limited to in-frame sequences with V and J called. Missing clones are a known gap in these copies; in checked studies unresolved V genes cover under half, and the rest lacks a known reason. Recorded for this sample are under 75,000 clones; around nine tenths of them occurred a single time. 6.5% to 8.5% of the sample is taken by the ten largest.

Overall study results and their limits: At doses of 0.1 to 3.0 mg/kg, clonal expansion of both CD4+ and CD8+ T cells in blood was seen between baseline and week 6. Low levels of normalized T-cell clonal expansion were also shown by some nonresponding patients. The antigen specificity of the clonally expanded peripheral T cells was not determined. After ivuxolimab, CD8+ T cells had more expanded clones than CD4+ T cells on average. In partial responders in the 0.1-3.0 mg/kg groups, normalized peripheral clonal expansion was found to be among the lowest, especially among CD8+ T cells.

This clonotype was sampled from an adult with an advanced solid tumor such as melanoma, head and neck, liver or kidney cancer. The material sequenced was CD4+ or CD8+ T cells sorted from blood, taken in a trial of the OX40 agonist ivuxolimab.

The DNA sequence follows: TGCGCCAGCAGCCACCGGGAGACCGGTCAGCCCCAGCATTTT. Its protein reads: CASSHRETGQPQHF. In this chain, TRBV4-1 is recombined with TRBJ1-5; no confident D gene assignment can be made. The germline V gene provides CDR1 MGHRA and CDR2 YSYEKL. V loses 3 bases, J loses 6 bases, and the germline ends lie 12 bases apart. The CDR3 spans 14 residues, from the cysteine through the phenylalanine. Kept here is only the CDR3 DNA, which spans 42 bases and is read in frame from base 1.